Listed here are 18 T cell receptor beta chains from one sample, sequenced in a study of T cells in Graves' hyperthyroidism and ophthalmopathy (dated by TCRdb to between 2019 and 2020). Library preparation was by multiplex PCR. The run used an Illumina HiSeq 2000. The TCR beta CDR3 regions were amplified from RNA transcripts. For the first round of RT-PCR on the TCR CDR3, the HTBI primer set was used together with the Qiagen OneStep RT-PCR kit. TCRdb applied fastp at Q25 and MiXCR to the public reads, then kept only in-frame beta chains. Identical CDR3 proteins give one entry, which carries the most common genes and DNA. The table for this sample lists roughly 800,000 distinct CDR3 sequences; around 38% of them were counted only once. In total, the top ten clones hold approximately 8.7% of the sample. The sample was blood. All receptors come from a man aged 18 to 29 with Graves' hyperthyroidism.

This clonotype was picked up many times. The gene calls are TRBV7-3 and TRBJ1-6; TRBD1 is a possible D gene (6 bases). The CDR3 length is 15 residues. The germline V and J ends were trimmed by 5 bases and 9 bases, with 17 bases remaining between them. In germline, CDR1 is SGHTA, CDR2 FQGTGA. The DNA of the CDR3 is TGTGCCAGCAGCAAGCCAACAGGGAGAGGTTCACCCCTCCACTTT. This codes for CASSKPTGRGSPLHF.

The CDR3 spells CASGPSSGSTYEQYF. CDR3 DNA sequence: TGTGCCAGCGGCCCTTCTAGCGGGAGTACCTACGAGCAGTACTTC. The chain couples TRBV11-1 to TRBJ2-7, with 10 bases identical to TRBD2. This CDR3 is 15 amino acids long. Germline V gene data show CDR1 as SGHAT and CDR2 as FQDESV (reference sequence). V dropped 8 bases and J dropped 2; count of bases not matched to a gene: 9.

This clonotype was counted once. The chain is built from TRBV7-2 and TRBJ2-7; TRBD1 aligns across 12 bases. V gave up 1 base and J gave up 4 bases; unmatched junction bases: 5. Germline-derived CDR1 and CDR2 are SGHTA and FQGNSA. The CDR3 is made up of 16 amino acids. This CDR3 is CASSLGGTGGTYEQYF. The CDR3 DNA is TGTGCCAGCAGCTTAGGCGGGACAGGGGGCACATACGAGCAGTACTTC.

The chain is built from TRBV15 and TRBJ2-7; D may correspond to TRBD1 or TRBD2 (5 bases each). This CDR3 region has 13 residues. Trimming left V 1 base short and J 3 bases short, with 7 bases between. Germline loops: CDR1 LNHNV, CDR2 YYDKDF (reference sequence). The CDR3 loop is CATSRVGVYEQYF. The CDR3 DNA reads TGTGCCACCAGCAGAGTGGGGGTCTACGAGCAGTACTTC.

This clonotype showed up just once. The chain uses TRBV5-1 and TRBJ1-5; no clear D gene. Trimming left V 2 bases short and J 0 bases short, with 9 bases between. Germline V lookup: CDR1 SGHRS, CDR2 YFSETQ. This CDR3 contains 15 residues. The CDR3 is CASSLSDYSNQPQHF. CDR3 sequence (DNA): TGCGCCAGCAGCTTATCAGATTATAGCAATCAGCCCCAGCATTTT.

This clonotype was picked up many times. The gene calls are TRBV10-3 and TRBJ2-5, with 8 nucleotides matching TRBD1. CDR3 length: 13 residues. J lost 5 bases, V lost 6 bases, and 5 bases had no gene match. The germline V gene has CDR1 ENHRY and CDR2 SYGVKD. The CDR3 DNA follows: TGTGCCATCAGCCCGGGACAGGCGGAGACCCAGTACTTC. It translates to CAISPGQAETQYF.

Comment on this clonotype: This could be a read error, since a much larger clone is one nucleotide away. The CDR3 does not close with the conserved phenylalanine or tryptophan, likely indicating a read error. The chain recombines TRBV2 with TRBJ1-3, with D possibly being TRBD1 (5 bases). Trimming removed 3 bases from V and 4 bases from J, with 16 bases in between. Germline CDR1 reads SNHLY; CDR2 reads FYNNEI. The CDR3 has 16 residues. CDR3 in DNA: TGTGCCAGCAGTGAGAGAGATCCGGGGACGGGAAACACCATATATTAT. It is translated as CASSERDPGTGNTIYY.

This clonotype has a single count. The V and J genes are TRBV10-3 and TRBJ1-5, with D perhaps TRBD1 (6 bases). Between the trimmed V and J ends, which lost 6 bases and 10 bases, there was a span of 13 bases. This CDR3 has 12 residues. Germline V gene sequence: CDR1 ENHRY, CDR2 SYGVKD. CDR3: CAISRQDSPQHF. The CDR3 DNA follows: TGTGCCATCAGCCGACAGGATTCACCCCAGCATTTT.

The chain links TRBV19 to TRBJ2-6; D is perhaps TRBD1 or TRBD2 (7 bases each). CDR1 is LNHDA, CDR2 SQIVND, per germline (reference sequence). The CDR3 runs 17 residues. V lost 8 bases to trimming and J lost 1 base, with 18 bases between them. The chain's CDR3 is CASATGRGPSGANVLTF. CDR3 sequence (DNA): TGTGCCAGTGCAACAGGGAGGGGGCCATCTGGGGCCAACGTCCTGACTTTC.

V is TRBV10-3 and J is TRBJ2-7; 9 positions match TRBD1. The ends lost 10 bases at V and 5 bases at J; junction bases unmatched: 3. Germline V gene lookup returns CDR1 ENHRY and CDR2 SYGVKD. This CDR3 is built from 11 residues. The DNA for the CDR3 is TGTGCCACCGGGACAGGGAACGAGCAGTACTTC. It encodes CATGTGNEQYF.

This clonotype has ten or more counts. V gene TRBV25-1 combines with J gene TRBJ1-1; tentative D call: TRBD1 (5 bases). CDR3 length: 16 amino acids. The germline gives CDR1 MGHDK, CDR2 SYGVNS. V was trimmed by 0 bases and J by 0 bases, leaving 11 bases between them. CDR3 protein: CASSEYGAVMNTEAFF. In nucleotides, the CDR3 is TGTGCCAGCAGTGAATATGGGGCAGTTATGAACACTGAAGCTTTCTTT.

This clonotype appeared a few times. The CDR3 reads CASTWRGTGELFF. The DNA of the CDR3 is TGTGCCAGCACCTGGAGGGGTACCGGGGAGCTGTTTTTT. The chain joins TRBV10-3 to TRBJ2-2; maybe TRBD2 (6 bases). From germline, CDR1 is ENHRY and CDR2 SYGVKD. The CDR3 consists of 13 residues. Between the trimmed V and J ends, which lost 10 bases and 5 bases, there was a span of 14 bases.

The CDR3 loop reads CASGQVRKGGEKLFF. The CDR3 nucleotides are TGTGCCAGCGGTCAAGTCCGGAAGGGTGGCGAAAAACTGTTTTTT. The V and J genes are TRBV7-8 and TRBJ1-4; D uncertain. In germline, CDR1 is SGHVS, CDR2 FQNEAQ. The ends were cut back, 8 bases at V and 8 bases at J, with 21 bases in the middle. This CDR3 region has 15 residues.

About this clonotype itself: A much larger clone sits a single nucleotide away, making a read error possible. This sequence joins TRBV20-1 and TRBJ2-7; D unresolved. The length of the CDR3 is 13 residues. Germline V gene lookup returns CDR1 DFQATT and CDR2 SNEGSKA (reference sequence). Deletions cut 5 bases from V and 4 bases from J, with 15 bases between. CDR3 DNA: TGCAGTGCTTCGGGCCTAGGCGAGTACGAGCAGTACTTC. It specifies CSASGLGEYEQYF.

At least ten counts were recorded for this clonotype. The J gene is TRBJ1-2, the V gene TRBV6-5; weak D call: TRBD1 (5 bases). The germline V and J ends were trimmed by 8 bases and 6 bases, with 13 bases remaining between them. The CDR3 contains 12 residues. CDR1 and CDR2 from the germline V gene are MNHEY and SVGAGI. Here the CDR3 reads CASGGPVHGYTF. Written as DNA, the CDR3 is TGTGCCAGCGGGGGACCAGTTCATGGCTACACCTTC.

Here the CDR3 reads CASSVPGQGNQPQHF. The CDR3, as DNA: TGTGCCAGCAGCGTTCCCGGACAGGGCAATCAGCCCCAGCATTTT. The J gene is TRBJ1-5, the V gene TRBV11-1, with TRBD1 matching over 7 bases. Germline CDR1 reads SGHAT; CDR2 reads FQDESV (reference sequence). The ends lost 5 bases at V and 2 bases at J; junction bases unmatched: 6. The CDR3 consists of 15 residues.

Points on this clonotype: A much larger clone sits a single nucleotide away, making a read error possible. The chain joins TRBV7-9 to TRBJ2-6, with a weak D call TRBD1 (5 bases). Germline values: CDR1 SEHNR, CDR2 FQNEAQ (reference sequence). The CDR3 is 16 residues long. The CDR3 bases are TGTGCCAGCAGCCGAGGACATGACTCTGAGGCCAACGTCCTGACTTTC. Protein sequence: CASSRGHDSEANVLTF.

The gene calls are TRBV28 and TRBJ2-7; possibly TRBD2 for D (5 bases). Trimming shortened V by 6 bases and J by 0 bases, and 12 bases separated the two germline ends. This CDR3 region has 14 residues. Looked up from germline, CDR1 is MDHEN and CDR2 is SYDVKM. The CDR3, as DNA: TGTGCCAGCAGCAAAGACGGGATCTCCTACGAGCAGTACTTC. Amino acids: CASSKDGISYEQYF.